This T cell receptor beta chain comes out of a study of metastatic and nonmetastatic thyroid tumors. Overall study: Repertoires from blood and tumor or nodule tissue of malignant and benign thyroid patients were compared.

Losses at the gene ends were 4 bases for V and 5 bases for J; bases not matched to a gene: 9. Germline CDR1 and CDR2: SGDLS and YYNGEE. This CDR3 is 15 amino acids long. Every patient was untreated before thyroid surgery. About this clone: Its antigen is as yet unknown.

TCRdb called clones again from the PCR reads with MiXCR. The repertoire includes 20,000 to 25,000 clones, roughly an eighth of them detected once, and 15% to 20% sits in the top ten. Study observations and caveats: Malignant thyroid tumors reportedly exceeded benign nodules significantly in TCR beta diversity, with the difference appearing in blood and tumor.

This clonotype originated in a female donor with papillary thyroid cancer or a benign thyroid nodule (not recorded which). Some clones in this sample may be carry-over from other donors' samples. Source material: blood. V usage is TRBV9 and J usage is TRBJ2-5, with 9 bases matching TRBD2. The CDR3 loop is CASSPSGGRGETQYF. The CDR3 DNA reads TGTGCCAGCAGCCCTAGTGGCGGGAGGGGGGAGACCCAGTACTTC.